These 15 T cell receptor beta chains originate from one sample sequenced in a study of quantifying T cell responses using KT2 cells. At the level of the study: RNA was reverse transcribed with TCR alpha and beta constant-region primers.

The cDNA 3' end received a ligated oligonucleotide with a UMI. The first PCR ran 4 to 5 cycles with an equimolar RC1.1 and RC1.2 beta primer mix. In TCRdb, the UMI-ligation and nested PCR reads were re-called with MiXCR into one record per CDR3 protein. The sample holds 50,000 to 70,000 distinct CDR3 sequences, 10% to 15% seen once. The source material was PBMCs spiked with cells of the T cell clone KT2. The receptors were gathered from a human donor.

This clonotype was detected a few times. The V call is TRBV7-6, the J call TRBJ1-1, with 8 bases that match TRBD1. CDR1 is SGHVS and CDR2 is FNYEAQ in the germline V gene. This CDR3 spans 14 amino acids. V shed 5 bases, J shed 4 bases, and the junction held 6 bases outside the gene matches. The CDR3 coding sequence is TGTGCCAGCAGCATTACCGACAGGGGCACTGAAGCTTTCTTT. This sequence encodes CASSITDRGTEAFF.

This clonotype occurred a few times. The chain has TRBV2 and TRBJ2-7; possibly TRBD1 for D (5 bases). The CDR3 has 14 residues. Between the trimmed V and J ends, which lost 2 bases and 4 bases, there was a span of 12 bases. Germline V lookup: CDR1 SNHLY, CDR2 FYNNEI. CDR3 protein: CASSETQGWYEQYF. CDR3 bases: TGTGCCAGCAGTGAAACCCAGGGTTGGTACGAGCAGTACTTC.

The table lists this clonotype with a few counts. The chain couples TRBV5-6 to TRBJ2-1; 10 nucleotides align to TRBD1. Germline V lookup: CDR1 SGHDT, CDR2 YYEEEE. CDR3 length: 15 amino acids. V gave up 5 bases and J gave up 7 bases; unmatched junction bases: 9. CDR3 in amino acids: CASSFGTGDGNEQFF. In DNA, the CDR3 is TGTGCCAGCAGTTTTGGGACAGGGGATGGGAATGAGCAGTTCTTC.

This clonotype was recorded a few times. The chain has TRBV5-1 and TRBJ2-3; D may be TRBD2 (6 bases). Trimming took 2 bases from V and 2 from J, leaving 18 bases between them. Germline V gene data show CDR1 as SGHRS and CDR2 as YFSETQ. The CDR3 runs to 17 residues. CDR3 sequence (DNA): TGCGCCAGCAGCTTAGACGTCGGACTAACCCACACAGATACGCAGTATTTT. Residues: CASSLDVGLTHTDTQYF.

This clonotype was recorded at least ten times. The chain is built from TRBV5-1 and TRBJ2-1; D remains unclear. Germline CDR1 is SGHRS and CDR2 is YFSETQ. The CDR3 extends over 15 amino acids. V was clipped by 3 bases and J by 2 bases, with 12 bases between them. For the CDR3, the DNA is TGCGCCAGCAGCTCCGACTCCAGTCCCTACAATGAGCAGTTCTTC. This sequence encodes CASSSDSSPYNEQFF.

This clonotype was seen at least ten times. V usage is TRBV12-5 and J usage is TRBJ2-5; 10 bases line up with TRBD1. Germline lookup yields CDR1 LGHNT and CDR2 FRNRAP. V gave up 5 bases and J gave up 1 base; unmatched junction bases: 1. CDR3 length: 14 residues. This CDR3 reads CASGRDRGQETQYF. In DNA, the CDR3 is TGTGCTAGTGGTAGGGACAGGGGCCAAGAGACCCAGTACTTC.

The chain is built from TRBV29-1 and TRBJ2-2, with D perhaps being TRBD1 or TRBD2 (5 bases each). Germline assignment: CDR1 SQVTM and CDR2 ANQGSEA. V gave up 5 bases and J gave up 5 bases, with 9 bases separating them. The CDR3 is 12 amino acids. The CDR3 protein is CSVRGPTGELFF. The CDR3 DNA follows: TGCAGCGTTCGGGGACCGACCGGGGAGCTGTTTTTT.

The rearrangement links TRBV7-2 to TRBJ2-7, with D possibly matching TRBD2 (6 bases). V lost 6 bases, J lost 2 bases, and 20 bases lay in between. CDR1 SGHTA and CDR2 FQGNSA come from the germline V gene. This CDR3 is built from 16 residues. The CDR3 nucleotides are TGTGCCAGCAGGTCCTATAGCGGACCGCCGCCCTACGAGCAGTACTTC. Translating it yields CASRSYSGPPPYEQYF.

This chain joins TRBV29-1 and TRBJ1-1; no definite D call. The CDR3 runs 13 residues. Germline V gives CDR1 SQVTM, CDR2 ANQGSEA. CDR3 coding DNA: TGCACCTACCAACCCACAGCGAACACTGAAGCTTTCTTT. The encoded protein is CTYQPTANTEAFF.

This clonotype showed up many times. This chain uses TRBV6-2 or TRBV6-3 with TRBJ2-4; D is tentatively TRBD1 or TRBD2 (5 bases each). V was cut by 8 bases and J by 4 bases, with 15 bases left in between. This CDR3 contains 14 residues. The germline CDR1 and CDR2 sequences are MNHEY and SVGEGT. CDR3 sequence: CASHVRDGKNIQYF. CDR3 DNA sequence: TGTGCCAGCCACGTAAGGGACGGGAAAAACATTCAGTACTTC.

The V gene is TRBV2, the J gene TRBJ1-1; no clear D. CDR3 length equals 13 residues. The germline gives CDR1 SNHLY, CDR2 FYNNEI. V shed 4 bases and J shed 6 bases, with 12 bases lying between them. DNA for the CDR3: TGTGCCAGCAGTGGACTATCCGTCTCTGAAGCTTTCTTT. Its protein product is CASSGLSVSEAFF.

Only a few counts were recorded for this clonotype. CDR3 DNA: TGTGCCAGCAACCCGACAGGGAGGGTCTCAGATACGCAGTATTTT. Translation: CASNPTGRVSDTQYF. This rearrangement joins TRBV12-3 or TRBV12-4 to TRBJ2-3, with D possibly called TRBD1 or TRBD2 (7 bases each). Trimming pared 7 bases from V and 4 bases from J, leaving 18 bases between. This CDR3 is built from 15 residues.

The CDR3: CSAGEGGGRWRFF. In DNA form, the CDR3 reads TGCAGTGCCGGAGAGGGGGGGGGTCGTTGGAGGTTCTTC. The rearrangement joins TRBV20-1 to TRBJ2-1; possible D gene TRBD2, 7 bases. CDR3 length equals 13 residues. In germline, CDR1 is DFQATT, CDR2 SNEGSKA (reference sequence). The V end was cut by 6 bases, the J end by 15 bases, with 24 bases between.

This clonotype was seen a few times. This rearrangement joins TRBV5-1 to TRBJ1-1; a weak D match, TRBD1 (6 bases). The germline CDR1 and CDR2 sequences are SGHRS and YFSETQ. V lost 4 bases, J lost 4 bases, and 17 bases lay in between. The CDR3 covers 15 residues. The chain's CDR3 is CASSRLTGGGTEAFF. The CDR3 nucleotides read TGCGCCAGCAGCCGTTTGACGGGGGGCGGCACTGAAGCTTTCTTT. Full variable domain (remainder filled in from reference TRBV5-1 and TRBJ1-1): KAGVTQTPRYLIKTRGQQVTLSCSPISGHRSVSWYQQTPGQGLQFLFEYFSETQRNKGNFPGRFSGRQFSNSRSEMNVSTLELGDSALYLCASSRLTGGGTEAFFGQGTRLTVV.

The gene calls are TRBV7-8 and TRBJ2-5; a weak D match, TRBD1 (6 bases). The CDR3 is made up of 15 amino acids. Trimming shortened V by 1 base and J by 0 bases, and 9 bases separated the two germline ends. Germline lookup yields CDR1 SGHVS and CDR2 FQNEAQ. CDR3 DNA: TGTGCCAGCAGCTTAGAGGGACAACACCAAGAGACCCAGTACTTC. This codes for CASSLEGQHQETQYF.